At least ten counts were recorded for the clone carrying this T cell receptor (beta chain). Antigen unknown. TCRdb re-analysed the 5' RACE reads in MiXCR, keeping a single row per CDR3 protein. This repertoire shows tens of thousands of distinct CDR3 sequences, about 9.1% found once; its top ten account for under 9%. V lost 4 bases and J lost 5, with 11 bases in between. The germline CDR1 and CDR2 sequences are SNHLY and FYNNEI. This CDR3 is built from 13 residues. The sample is drawn from a study of early T cells in non-severe SARS-CoV-2 infection. Study-level information: Unsorted whole blood bulk RNA was sequenced, with unpaired chains. General study findings and limits: Private and CD4 specificities were missed by VDJdb matching, which favored anti-spike CD8 responses.

Specimen: whole blood. The rearrangement joins TRBV2 to TRBJ2-5, with no clear D. This receptor was taken from an adult who was a healthcare worker with PCR-confirmed SARS-CoV-2 infection or an uninfected control (not recorded which). DNA for the CDR3: TGTGCCAGCAGTGCCGAGTTCGGGGAGACCCAGTACTTC. It yields the protein CASSAEFGETQYF. The variable domain in full, with the rest retrieved from reference TRBV2 and TRBJ2-5, is EPEVTQTPSHQVTQMGQEVILRCVPISNHLYFYWYRQILGQKVEFLVSFYNNEISEKSEIFDDQFSVERPDGSNFTLKIRSTKLEDSAMYFCASSAEFGETQYFGPGTRLLVL.